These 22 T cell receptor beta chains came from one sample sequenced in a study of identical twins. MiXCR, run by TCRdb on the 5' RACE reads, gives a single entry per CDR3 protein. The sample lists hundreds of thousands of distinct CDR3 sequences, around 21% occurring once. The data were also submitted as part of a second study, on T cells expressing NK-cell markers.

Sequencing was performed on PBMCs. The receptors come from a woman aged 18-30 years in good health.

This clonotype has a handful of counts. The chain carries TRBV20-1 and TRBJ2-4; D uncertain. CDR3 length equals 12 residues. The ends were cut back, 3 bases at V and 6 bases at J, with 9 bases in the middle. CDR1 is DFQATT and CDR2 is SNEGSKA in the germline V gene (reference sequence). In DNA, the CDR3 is TGCAGTGCTAGGGACGGCCGAAACATTCAGTACTTC. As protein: CSARDGRNIQYF.

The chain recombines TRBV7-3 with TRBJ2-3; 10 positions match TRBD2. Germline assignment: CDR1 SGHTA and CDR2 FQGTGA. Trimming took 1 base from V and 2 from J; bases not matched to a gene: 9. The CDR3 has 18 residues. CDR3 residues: CASSLRPLAGADTDTQYF. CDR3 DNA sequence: TGTGCCAGCAGCTTAAGACCCCTAGCGGGGGCCGACACAGATACGCAGTATTTT.

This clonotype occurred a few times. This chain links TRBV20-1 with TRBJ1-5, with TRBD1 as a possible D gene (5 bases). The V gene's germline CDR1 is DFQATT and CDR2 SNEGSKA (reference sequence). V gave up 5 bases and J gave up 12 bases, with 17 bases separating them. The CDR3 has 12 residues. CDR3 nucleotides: TGCAGTGCTCCTCAAGGGGCGAGTGGCCAGCATTTT. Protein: CSAPQGASGQHF.

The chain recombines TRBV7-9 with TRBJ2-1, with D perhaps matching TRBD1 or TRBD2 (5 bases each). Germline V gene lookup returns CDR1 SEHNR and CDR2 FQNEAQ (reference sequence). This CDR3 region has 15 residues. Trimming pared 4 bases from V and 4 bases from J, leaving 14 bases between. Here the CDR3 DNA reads TGTGCCAGCAGCTCGCTCGACGGGGCATACAATGAGCAGTTCTTC. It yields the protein CASSSLDGAYNEQFF.

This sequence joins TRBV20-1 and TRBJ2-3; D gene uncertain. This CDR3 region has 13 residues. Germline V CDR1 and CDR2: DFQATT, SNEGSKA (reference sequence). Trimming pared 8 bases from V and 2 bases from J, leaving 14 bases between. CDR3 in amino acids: CSTTTALTDTQYF. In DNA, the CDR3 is TGCAGTACCACGACGGCCCTCACAGATACGCAGTATTTT.

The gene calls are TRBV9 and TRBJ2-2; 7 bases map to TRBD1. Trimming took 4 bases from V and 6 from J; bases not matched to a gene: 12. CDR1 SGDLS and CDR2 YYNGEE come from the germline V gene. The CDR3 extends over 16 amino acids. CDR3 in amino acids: CASSSPSRGPPGELFF. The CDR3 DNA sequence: TGTGCCAGCAGCTCCCCCTCAAGGGGGCCCCCCGGGGAGCTGTTTTTT.

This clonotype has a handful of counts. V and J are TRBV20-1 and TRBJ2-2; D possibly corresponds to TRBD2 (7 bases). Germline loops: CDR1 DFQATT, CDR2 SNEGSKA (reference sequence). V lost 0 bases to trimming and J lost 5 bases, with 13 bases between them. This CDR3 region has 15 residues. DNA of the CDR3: TGCAGTGCTAGAGATCCCAGGGGAGGGACCGGGGAGCTGTTTTTT. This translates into CSARDPRGGTGELFF.

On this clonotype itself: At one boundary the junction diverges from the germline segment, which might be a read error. The DNA of the CDR3 is TGTGCCAGCAGTTACTCGCTAGCGGGAGGGGCAGAGACCCGGTACTTC. It codes for CASSYSLAGGAETRYF. The rearrangement uses TRBV6-5 and TRBJ2-5; TRBD2 aligns across 12 bases. CDR1 and CDR2 from the germline V gene are MNHEY and SVGAGI. The length of the CDR3 is 16 residues.

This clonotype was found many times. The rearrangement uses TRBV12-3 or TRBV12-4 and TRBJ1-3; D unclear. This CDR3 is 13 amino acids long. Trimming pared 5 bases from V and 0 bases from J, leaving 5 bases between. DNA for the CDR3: TGTGCCAGCAGTAAGAGCTCTGGAAACACCATATATTTT. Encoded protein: CASSKSSGNTIYF.

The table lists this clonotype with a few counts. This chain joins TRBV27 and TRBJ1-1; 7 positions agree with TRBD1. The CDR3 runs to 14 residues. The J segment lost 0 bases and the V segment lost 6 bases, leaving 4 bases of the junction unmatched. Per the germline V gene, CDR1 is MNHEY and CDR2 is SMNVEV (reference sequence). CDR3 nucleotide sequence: TGTGCCAGCAGGAAGGGACAGATGAACACTGAAGCTTTCTTT. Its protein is CASRKGQMNTEAFF.

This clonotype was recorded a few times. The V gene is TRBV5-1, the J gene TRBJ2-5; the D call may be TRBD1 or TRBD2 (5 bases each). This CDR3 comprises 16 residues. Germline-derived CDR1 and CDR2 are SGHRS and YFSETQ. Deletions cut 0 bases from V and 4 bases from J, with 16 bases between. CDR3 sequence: CASSLEGGGSAETQYF. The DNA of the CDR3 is TGCGCCAGCAGCTTGGAGGGTGGGGGATCGGCAGAGACCCAGTACTTC.

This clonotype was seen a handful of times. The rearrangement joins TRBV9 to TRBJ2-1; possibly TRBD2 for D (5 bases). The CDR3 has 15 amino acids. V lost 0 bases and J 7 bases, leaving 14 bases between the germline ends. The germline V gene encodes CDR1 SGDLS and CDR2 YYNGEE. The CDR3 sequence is CASSVEWEIWNEQFF. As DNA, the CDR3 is TGTGCCAGCAGCGTAGAGTGGGAGATTTGGAATGAGCAGTTCTTC. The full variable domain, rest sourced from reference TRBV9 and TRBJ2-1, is DSGVTQTPKHLITATGQRVTLRCSPRSGDLSVYWYQQSLDQGLQFLIQYYNGEERAKGNILERFSAQQFPDLHSELNLSSLELGDSALYFCASSVEWEIWNEQFFGPGTRLTVL.

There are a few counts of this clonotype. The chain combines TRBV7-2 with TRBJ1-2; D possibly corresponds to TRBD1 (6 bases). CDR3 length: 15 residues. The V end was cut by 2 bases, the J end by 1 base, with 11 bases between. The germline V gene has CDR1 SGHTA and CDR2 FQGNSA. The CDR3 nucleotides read TGTGCCAGCAGCTTAAGGGGGGACCGTAACTATGGCTACACCTTC. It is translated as CASSLRGDRNYGYTF.

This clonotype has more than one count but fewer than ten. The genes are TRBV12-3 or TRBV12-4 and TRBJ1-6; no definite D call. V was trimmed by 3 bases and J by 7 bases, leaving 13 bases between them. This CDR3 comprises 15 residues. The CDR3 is CASSLGSGWNSPLHF. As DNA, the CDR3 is TGTGCCAGCAGTTTGGGATCTGGTTGGAATTCACCCCTCCACTTT.

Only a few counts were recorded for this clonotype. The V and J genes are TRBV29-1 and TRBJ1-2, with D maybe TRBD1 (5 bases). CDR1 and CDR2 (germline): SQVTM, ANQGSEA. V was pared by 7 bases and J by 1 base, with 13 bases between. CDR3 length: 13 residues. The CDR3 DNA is TGCAGCGCCCACCGACAGAATAACTATGGCTACACCTTC. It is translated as CSAHRQNNYGYTF.

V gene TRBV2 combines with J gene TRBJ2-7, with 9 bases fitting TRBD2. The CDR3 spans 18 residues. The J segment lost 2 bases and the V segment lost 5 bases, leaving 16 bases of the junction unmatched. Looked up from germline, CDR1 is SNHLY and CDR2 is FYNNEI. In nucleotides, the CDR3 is TGTGCCAGCAGTTTCGCGCGAGGGCAGAGCGGGGGGCCCTACGAGCAGTACTTC. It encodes CASSFARGQSGGPYEQYF.

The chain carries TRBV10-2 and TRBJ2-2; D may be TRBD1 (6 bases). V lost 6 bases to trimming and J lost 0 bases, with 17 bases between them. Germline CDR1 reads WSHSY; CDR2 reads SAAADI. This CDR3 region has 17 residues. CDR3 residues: CASRQQGILPNTGELFF. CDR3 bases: TGCGCCAGCAGACAACAGGGAATCTTGCCGAACACCGGGGAGCTGTTTTTT.

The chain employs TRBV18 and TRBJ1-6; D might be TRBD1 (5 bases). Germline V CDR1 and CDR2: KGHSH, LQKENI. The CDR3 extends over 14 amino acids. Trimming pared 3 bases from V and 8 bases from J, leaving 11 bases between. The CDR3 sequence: CASSPALGDSPLHF. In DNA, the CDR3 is TGTGCCAGCTCACCGGCCCTAGGGGATTCACCCCTCCACTTT.

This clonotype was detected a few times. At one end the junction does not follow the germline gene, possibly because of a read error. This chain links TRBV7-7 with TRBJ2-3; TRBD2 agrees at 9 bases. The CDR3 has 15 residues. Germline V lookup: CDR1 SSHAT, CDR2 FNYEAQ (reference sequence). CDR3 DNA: TGTGCTAGCAGCTCTAGCGGGGCCAACACAGATACGCAGTATTTT. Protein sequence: CASSSSGANTDTQYF.

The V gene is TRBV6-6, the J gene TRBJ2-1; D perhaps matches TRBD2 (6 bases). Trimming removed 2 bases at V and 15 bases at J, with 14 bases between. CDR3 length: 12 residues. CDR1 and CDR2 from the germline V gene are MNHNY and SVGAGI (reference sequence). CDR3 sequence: CASSYGRDPPFF. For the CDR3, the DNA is TGTGCCAGCAGTTACGGGCGGGACCCTCCGTTCTTC.

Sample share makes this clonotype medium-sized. The CDR3 reads CASSLEASTEAFF. The DNA of the CDR3 is TGTGCCAGCAGCCTTGAGGCCTCCACTGAAGCTTTCTTT. V usage is TRBV12-3 or TRBV12-4 and J usage is TRBJ1-1; no clear D. This CDR3 is built from 13 residues. V was shortened by 6 bases and J by 4 bases, with 12 bases between the two germline ends.

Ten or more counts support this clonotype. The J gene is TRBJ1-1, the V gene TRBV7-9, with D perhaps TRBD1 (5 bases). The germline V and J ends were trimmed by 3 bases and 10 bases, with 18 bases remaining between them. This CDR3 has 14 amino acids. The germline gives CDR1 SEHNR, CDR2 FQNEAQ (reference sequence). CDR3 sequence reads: CASSFLTQGRGAFF. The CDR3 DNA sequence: TGTGCCAGCAGCTTTCTGACGCAGGGCCGGGGAGCTTTCTTT.